This T cell receptor (beta chain) was captured by sequencing in a study of shared clonotypes between healthy human individuals. Study findings and constraints: Non-shared clonotypes had lower generation probabilities than clonotypes shared by all four sorted-subset donors.

This clone was seen just once. The antigen remains unidentified. Authors' methods: Filtering differed because ImmunoSEQ produced junction-only sequences that carried no quality scores. Produced via immunoSEQ multiplex PCR; TCRdb's table is partial and in-frame only. The DNA gave D and trimming, while V, J and clone size come from that table. The sample has 2 million or so clones; 95% are singletons. The origin of this receptor is a man between 18 and 35 years old in good health. The sequenced material came from naive CD4+ T cells sorted from blood. The subset denotes: CD45RA+ positively selected.

Here the CDR3 reads CASSFMDRNTEAFF. CDR3 nucleotides: TGCGCCAGCAGCTTTATGGACAGGAACACTGAAGCTTTCTTT. This chain uses TRBV5-1 with TRBJ1-1, with a weak D call TRBD1 (6 bases). V was clipped by 2 bases and J by 1 base, with 9 bases between them. CDR1 SGHRS and CDR2 YFSETQ come from the germline V gene. The CDR3 runs 14 residues.